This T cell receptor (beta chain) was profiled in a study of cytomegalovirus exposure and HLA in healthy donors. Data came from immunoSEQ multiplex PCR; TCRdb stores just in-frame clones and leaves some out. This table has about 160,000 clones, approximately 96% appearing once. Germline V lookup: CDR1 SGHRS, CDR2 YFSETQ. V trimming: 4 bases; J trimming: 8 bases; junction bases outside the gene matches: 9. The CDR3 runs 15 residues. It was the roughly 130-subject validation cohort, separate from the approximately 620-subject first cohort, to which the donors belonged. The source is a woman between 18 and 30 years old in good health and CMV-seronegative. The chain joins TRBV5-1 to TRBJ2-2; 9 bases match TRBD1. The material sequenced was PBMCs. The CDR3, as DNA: TGCGCCAGCAGCGGTCGACAGGGGGAGTCGGGGGAGCTGTTTTTT. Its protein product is CASSGRQGESGELFF.